This passage covers 25 T cell receptor beta chains from one sample sequenced in a study of T-cell memory formation after mild COVID-19. In TCRdb, the 5' RACE reads were re-called with MiXCR into one record per CDR3 protein. Here the sample spans about 470,000 distinct CDR3 sequences, about 23% being singletons. The sequenced material came from PBMCs or a T cell subset sorted from them (not recorded which). The receptors were sampled from an adult woman who had mild COVID-19 (a few samples of this study predate the infection). Cell type and time point are not known.

This sequence joins TRBV25-1 and TRBJ2-1; D is unclear. The V end was cut by 4 bases, the J end by 3 bases, with 13 bases between. CDR3 length: 15 amino acids. Germline lookup yields CDR1 MGHDK and CDR2 SYGVNS. The CDR3 DNA sequence: TGTGCCAGCAGTGGGCCCGGCTACCGCTACAATGAGCAGTTCTTC. Its translation is CASSGPGYRYNEQFF.

V and J are TRBV24-1 and TRBJ2-1, with TRBD2 matching over 11 bases. J was trimmed by 9 bases and V by 2 bases; bases with no gene match: 5. Per germline, CDR1 KGHDR and CDR2 SFDVKD. This CDR3 contains 15 residues. The CDR3 sequence: CATSDSTSGKAEQFF. DNA of the CDR3: TGTGCCACCAGTGATTCGACTAGCGGGAAGGCTGAGCAGTTCTTC.

The rearrangement links TRBV7-2 to TRBJ2-2, with D tentatively TRBD2 (5 bases). Looked up from germline, CDR1 is SGHTA and CDR2 is FQGNSA. The CDR3 is 15 residues long. Trimming left V 6 bases short and J 3 bases short, with 14 bases between. CDR3 sequence (DNA): TGTGCCAGCAGTTTTTCGAGAGCGGACACCGGGGAGCTGTTTTTT. This encodes CASSFSRADTGELFF.

V usage is TRBV11-2 and J usage is TRBJ2-3, with TRBD1 identical over 10 bases. After removal of 5 bases from V and 4 bases from J, the junction contained 9 bases not matched to a gene. Germline V gives CDR1 SGHAT, CDR2 FQNNGV. CDR3 length: 16 residues. Written as DNA, the CDR3 is TGTGCCAGCAGCCCTACTCCCGGGACAGGGGCAGATACGCAGTATTTT. Translating gives CASSPTPGTGADTQYF.

There are a few counts of this clonotype. The chain links TRBV7-9 to TRBJ1-2, with TRBD1 matching 7 bases. J was trimmed by 3 bases and V by 6 bases; bases with no gene match: 7. From germline, CDR1 is SEHNR and CDR2 FQNEAQ (reference sequence). CDR3 length: 14 residues. The CDR3, as DNA: TGTGCCAGCAGTCTCAGGGGGGCGGACTATGGCTACACCTTC. This encodes CASSLRGADYGYTF.

This clonotype was observed a few times. V usage is TRBV7-3 and J usage is TRBJ2-2, with D perhaps being TRBD1 or TRBD2 (6 bases each). The germline V gene encodes CDR1 SGHTA and CDR2 FQGTGA. There are 15 residues in the CDR3. Trimming left V 5 bases short and J 7 bases short, with 17 bases between. The CDR3 loop reads CASSPLPEGVGELFF. CDR3 in DNA: TGTGCCAGCAGCCCGTTGCCGGAGGGGGTCGGGGAGCTGTTTTTT.

The chain links TRBV19 to TRBJ2-1, with D perhaps TRBD2 (5 bases). This CDR3 comprises 13 residues. Trimming took 3 bases from V and 6 from J, leaving 9 bases between them. Germline loops: CDR1 LNHDA, CDR2 SQIVND (reference sequence). Here the CDR3 reads CASSIGLLNEQFF. The CDR3 DNA reads TGTGCCAGTAGTATCGGACTCCTCAATGAGCAGTTCTTC. Variable domain in full (rest from reference TRBV19 and TRBJ2-1): DGGITQSPKYLFRKEGQNVTLSCEQNLNHDAMYWYRQDPGQGLRLIYYSQIVNDFQKGDIAEGYSVSREKKESFPLTVTSAQKNPTAFYLCASSIGLLNEQFFGPGTRLTVL.

In this sample, this clonotype turned up a few times. The rearrangement uses TRBV10-3 and TRBJ2-3; possibly TRBD2 for D (5 bases). Germline CDR1 and CDR2: ENHRY and SYGVKD. V was pared by 7 bases and J by 0 bases, with 8 bases between. The length of the CDR3 is 13 residues. The CDR3 loop reads CAINSGSTDTQYF. In DNA, the CDR3 is TGTGCCATCAACAGCGGTAGCACAGATACGCAGTATTTT.

This clonotype has just a few counts. The CDR3 region has the DNA TGTGCCACCAGCAGAGATCTGGGTACGAGAAGCACTGAAGCTTTCTTT. Amino acid sequence: CATSRDLGTRSTEAFF. The rearrangement links TRBV15 to TRBJ1-1; D not resolved. Trimming removed 0 bases from V and 4 bases from J, with 15 bases in between. The CDR3 covers 16 residues. Germline V gene lookup returns CDR1 LNHNV and CDR2 YYDKDF (reference sequence).

This clonotype turned up a few times. This rearrangement joins TRBV3-1 to TRBJ2-2; no firm D call. Germline CDR1 reads LGHDT; CDR2 reads YNNKEL (reference sequence). There are 13 residues in the CDR3. Deletions cut 4 bases from V and 6 bases from J, with 9 bases between. CDR3 sequence reads: CASSPPNAGELFF. CDR3 sequence (DNA): TGTGCCAGCAGCCCTCCTAACGCCGGGGAGCTGTTTTTT. The variable domain in full, completed from reference TRBV3-1 and TRBJ2-2, reads DTAVSQTPKYLVTQMGNDKSIKCEQNLGHDTMYWYKQDSKKFLKIMFSYNNKELIINETVPNRFSPKSPDKAHLNLHINSLELGDSAVYFCASSPPNAGELFFGEGSRLTVL.

This clonotype showed up just a few times. V is TRBV29-1 and J is TRBJ2-1, with 7 positions matching TRBD2. CDR1 is SQVTM, CDR2 ANQGSEA, per germline. The CDR3 extends over 16 amino acids. V trimming: 0 bases; J trimming: 6 bases; junction bases outside the gene matches: 11. The CDR3 DNA sequence: TGCAGCGTTGAAGAGATGAGGGAGGGCCGTCGCAATGAGCAGTTCTTC. This encodes CSVEEMREGRRNEQFF.

The sample holds a few counts of this clonotype. One junction end does not reproduce the germline sequence, and a read error may be involved. The chain has TRBV7-2 and TRBJ2-5; 9 bases match TRBD1. Germline assignment: CDR1 SGHTA and CDR2 FQGNSA. This CDR3 has 15 amino acids. CDR3 bases: TGTGCCAGCAGCGTTAGACAGGGGGGCTACCCCAGTGTAGGGTTC. Protein: CASSVRQGGYPSVGF.

The chain links TRBV5-4 to TRBJ2-1, with 9 bases that match TRBD1. V lost 3 bases to trimming and J lost 4 bases; unmatched junction nucleotides: 5. The CDR3 consists of 15 residues. Per germline, CDR1 SGHNT and CDR2 YYREEE (reference sequence). The CDR3 reads CASSSQGALYNEQFF. CDR3 DNA: TGTGCCAGCAGCTCACAGGGGGCACTATACAATGAGCAGTTCTTC.

In this sample, this clonotype turned up many times. This sequence joins TRBV7-6 and TRBJ2-7, with D maybe TRBD1 (7 bases). Germline CDR1 and CDR2: SGHVS and FNYEAQ. V dropped 6 bases and J dropped 0 bases, with 12 bases sitting between them. The CDR3 runs 14 residues. The CDR3: CASRRDSHSYEQYF. The CDR3 DNA is TGTGCCAGCAGGCGGGACAGCCACTCCTACGAGCAGTACTTC.

The chain combines TRBV7-2 with TRBJ1-4; 7 bases map to TRBD1. The V segment lost 6 bases and the J segment 8 bases; nucleotides outside the gene matches: 12. Germline-derived CDR1 and CDR2 are SGHTA and FQGNSA. CDR3 size: 15 residues. The CDR3 DNA reads as TGTGCCAGCAGGGCAAAGACAGGGTTTGGAGAAAAACTGTTTTTT. This encodes CASRAKTGFGEKLFF.

V and J are TRBV9 and TRBJ2-5; TRBD1 is a possible D gene (6 bases). Per germline, CDR1 SGDLS and CDR2 YYNGEE. The CDR3 is 15 residues long. V was pared by 1 base and J by 0 bases, with 10 bases between. CDR3 residues: CASSVSGENQETQYF. The CDR3 DNA is TGTGCCAGCAGCGTATCAGGGGAAAACCAAGAGACCCAGTACTTC.

The chain has TRBV20-1 and TRBJ1-4; D is perhaps TRBD1 (5 bases). The CDR3 contains 14 residues. Germline CDR1 DFQATT, CDR2 SNEGSKA (reference sequence). Between the trimmed V and J ends, which lost 1 base and 2 bases, there was a span of 8 bases. The CDR3 sequence is CSARVRGTNEKLFF. CDR3 nucleotides: TGCAGTGCTAGAGTCCGGGGCACTAATGAAAAACTGTTTTTT.

The table lists this clonotype with a few counts. The J gene is TRBJ2-7, the V gene TRBV7-9; TRBD2 might be the D (6 bases). This CDR3 comprises 13 residues. V was clipped by 2 bases and J by 7 bases, with 12 bases between them. Germline V gene sequence: CDR1 SEHNR, CDR2 FQNEAQ (reference sequence). The CDR3 DNA reads TGTGCCAGCAGCTTAAGACCGGGGGTGGAGCAGTACTTC. As protein: CASSLRPGVEQYF. Based on the CDR3 plus reference TRBV7-9 and TRBJ2-7, the full variable domain is DTGVSQNPRHKITKRGQNVTFRCDPISEHNRLYWYRQTLGQGPEFLTYFQNEAQLEKSRLLSDRFSAERPKGSFSTLEIQRTEQGDSAMYLCASSLRPGVEQYFGPGTRLTVT.

CDR3 sequence reads: CATQSGLQETQYF. The CDR3 bases are TGTGCCACCCAATCGGGACTGCAAGAGACCCAGTACTTC. The chain employs TRBV15 and TRBJ2-5; possible D gene TRBD2, 6 bases. CDR3 length: 13 amino acids. Per the germline V gene, CDR1 is LNHNV and CDR2 is YYDKDF (reference sequence). Trimming removed 8 bases at V and 2 bases at J, with 12 bases between.

V gene TRBV29-1 combines with J gene TRBJ2-7, with 8 positions matching TRBD1. CDR3 length: 15 residues. CDR1 SQVTM and CDR2 ANQGSEA come from the germline V gene. Trimming at V came to 3 bases and at J to 3 bases, leaving 10 bases not matched to a gene. CDR3 sequence: CSVEKADRGIYEQYF. The CDR3 nucleotides are TGCAGCGTTGAGAAGGCTGACAGGGGCATCTACGAGCAGTACTTC.

This clonotype was counted a few times. V and J are TRBV12-3 or TRBV12-4 and TRBJ1-1, with a possible D match to TRBD1 (6 bases). The CDR3 is 14 amino acids. V dropped 5 bases and J dropped 3 bases, with 13 bases sitting between them. The CDR3 protein is CASSMTGDDTEAFF. The CDR3 nucleotides are TGTGCCAGCAGTATGACAGGAGACGACACTGAAGCTTTCTTT.

The rearrangement links TRBV20-1 to TRBJ1-5; TRBD1 agrees at 8 bases. The CDR3 contains 15 residues. Losses at the gene ends were 6 bases for V and 5 bases for J; bases not matched to a gene: 12. CDR1 DFQATT and CDR2 SNEGSKA come from the germline V gene (reference sequence). The CDR3 sequence: CSAKEGRQGYQPQHF. The CDR3 region has the DNA TGCAGTGCAAAAGAGGGACGACAGGGGTATCAGCCCCAGCATTTT.

The chain carries TRBV11-3 and TRBJ1-1, with D unclear. Germline loops: CDR1 SGHNT, CDR2 YENEEA. The CDR3 is 13 residues long. Deletions cut 2 bases from V and 5 bases from J, with 9 bases between. DNA for the CDR3: TGTGCCAGCAGCTTAAGCTCGACAACTGAAGCTTTCTTT. Translated, it gives CASSLSSTTEAFF.

Details on this clonotype: At one of its ends the junction is not consistent with the germline gene, which may arise from a read error. The J gene is TRBJ2-7, the V gene TRBV7-2, with D maybe TRBD2 (5 bases). There are 13 residues in the CDR3. Germline values: CDR1 SGHTA, CDR2 FQGNSA. CDR3 protein: CASSLSTMTHALF. CDR3 bases: TGTGCCAGCAGCCTATCGACTATGACCCACGCGCTCTTC.

V is TRBV19 and J is TRBJ2-3; D gene uncertain. V was clipped by 7 bases and J by 6 bases, with 14 bases between them. The germline V gene has CDR1 LNHDA and CDR2 SQIVND (reference sequence). The length of the CDR3 is 13 residues. The CDR3 spells CASTSTPGDTQYF. The CDR3 nucleotides are TGTGCCAGTACCTCGACCCCCGGGGATACGCAGTATTTT.